These T cell receptor beta chains were read from a single sample in a study of T-cell memory formation after mild COVID-19. Via MiXCR, TCRdb re-called the 5' RACE reads, giving one row per CDR3 protein. This sample carries almost 550,000 distinct CDR3 sequences, about 20% of them seen once, and the ten largest clones take around 13%. Sequenced material: PBMCs or a T cell subset sorted from them (not recorded which). These receptors all come from an adult woman who had mild COVID-19 (a few samples of this study predate the infection). Cell type and time point are not known. Each CDR3 is given with its conserved first and last residue. A D gene is named only where the DNA matches it firmly. Some rows mark clone size as missing; the rest say once, few, many or name a class of expanded clone.

v_call	j_call	d_call	clone_size	cdr3_nt	cdr3_aa
TRBV5-1	TRBJ2-1	TRBD1	few	TGCGCCAGCAGCTTGGAAGGGGGCAAAGAGCAGTTCTTC	CASSLEGGKEQFF
TRBV7-9	TRBJ2-1	TRBD2	.	TGTGCCAGCAGCTTAGTGGCGACTAGCGGGGGGGCTTACAATGAGCAGTTCTTC	CASSLVATSGGAYNEQFF
TRBV27	TRBJ1-1	.	few	TGTGCCAGCAGTCCCGGACGGACCATGAACACTGAAGCTTTCTTT	CASSPGRTMNTEAFF
TRBV6-1	TRBJ1-2	.	.	TGTGCCAGCAGTGAAGTCAGGGTGGAGGGCTACACCTTC	CASSEVRVEGYTF
TRBV18	TRBJ2-3	.	.	TGTGCCAGCTCACCACGTGACGAGGATACGCAGTATTTT	CASSPRDEDTQYF
TRBV27	TRBJ2-7	TRBD1	few	TGTGCCAGCAGTCCGCAACCCGGACAGGGGAACTACGAGCAGTACTTC	CASSPQPGQGNYEQYF
TRBV29-1	TRBJ2-3	.	few	TGCAGCGTTAGGGGGTTCTATAGCACAGATACGCAGTATTTT	CSVRGFYSTDTQYF
TRBV29-1	TRBJ2-2	TRBD2	.	TGCAGCGTTGCCGGGAGGAGGGCCGGGGAGCTGTTTTTT	CSVAGRRAGELFF
TRBV7-2	TRBJ2-1	TRBD1	.	TGTGCCAGCAGACCAGGGGGCGCGGGGTACAATGAGCAGTTCTTC	CASRPGGAGYNEQFF
TRBV29-1	TRBJ2-1	TRBD2	few	TGCAGCGTCTTAGCGGGAGAAGGCTCCTACAATGAGCAGTTCTTC	CSVLAGEGSYNEQFF
TRBV5-1	TRBJ2-2	.	.	TGCGCCAGCAGCCCCCCGAGGAGAGGGGCGGGCACCGGGGAGCTGTTTTTT	CASSPPRRGAGTGELFF
TRBV5-1	TRBJ1-1	.	few	TGCGCCAGCAGCTTGGCTCCGGGATCTAATGGAGCTTTCTTT	CASSLAPGSNGAFF
TRBV18	TRBJ2-5	.	.	TGTGCCAGCTCACCACCGATGGGACAACAAGAGACCCAGTACTTC	CASSPPMGQQETQYF
TRBV12-3/TRBV12-4	TRBJ2-3	.	.	TGTGCCACAAAAGAGGGAGATACGCAGTATTTT	CATKEGDTQYF
TRBV7-2	TRBJ1-2	.	.	TGTGCCAGCAGCCCCGTCCTGGTGGGCTATGGCTACACCTTC	CASSPVLVGYGYTF
TRBV6-6	TRBJ2-1	.	once	TGTGCCAGCAGCCCCGACAATCGGAGGAACAATGAGCAGTTCTTC	CASSPDNRRNNEQFF
TRBV6-2/TRBV6-3	TRBJ1-2	.	.	TGTGCCAGCAGTTTTGTCCGGACTGCAATCGGCTACACCTTC	CASSFVRTAIGYTF
TRBV12-3/TRBV12-4	TRBJ1-2	.	.	TGTGCCAGCAGTTTAAAACAGAACTATGGCTACACCTTC	CASSLKQNYGYTF
TRBV7-2	TRBJ1-1	.	.	TGTGCCAGCAGCTTAAGTCACGGTAGCTTGAACACTGAAGCTTTCTTT	CASSLSHGSLNTEAFF
TRBV6-1	TRBJ2-7	.	.	TGTGCCAGCAGGCGGAGAGGAGGGGGCAGCGAGCAGTACTTC	CASRRRGGGSEQYF
TRBV11-2	TRBJ2-3	.	few	TGTGCCAGCAGGCCCCTCGCGGGAGATACGCAGTATTTT	CASRPLAGDTQYF
TRBV2	TRBJ2-2	.	.	TGTGCCAGCAGTGACGCCGGACTCAGCACCGGGGAGCTGTTTTTT	CASSDAGLSTGELFF
TRBV30	TRBJ2-5	.	few	TGTGCCTGGAGGGTTTTGGAGACCCAGTACTTC	CAWRVLETQYF
TRBV7-9	TRBJ2-7	.	.	TGTGCCAGCAGCCAATCGACTACAGGAGGATACGAGCAGTACTTC	CASSQSTTGGYEQYF
TRBV7-9	TRBJ2-7	TRBD2	.	TGTGCCAGCAGCTCTTCCGGACTAGCGGGGGGCGAGCAGTACTTC	CASSSSGLAGGEQYF
TRBV11-3	TRBJ2-1	TRBD2	few	TGTGCCAGCAGGTCGGGGGGGCAGTTCTTC	CASRSGGQFF
TRBV19	TRBJ1-1	TRBD1	few	TGTGCCAGTACCTCCGGACAGGGCGAAGCTTTCTTT	CASTSGQGEAFF
TRBV7-8	TRBJ2-1	TRBD2	.	TGTGCCAGCAGCTCGCCCAGCGGGAGACTCTACAATGAGCAGTTCTTC	CASSSPSGRLYNEQFF
TRBV5-1	TRBJ2-7	.	.	TGCGCCAGCAGCTTGGCCAGTTATTCCGAGCAGTACTTC	CASSLASYSEQYF
TRBV25-1	TRBJ2-3	TRBD1	few	TGTGCCAGCAGTGGACAGGGTATGGCAGATACGCAGTATTTT	CASSGQGMADTQYF
TRBV9	TRBJ2-4	.	many	TGTGCCAGCAGCGTAGGTAACAGGCAAAACATTCAGTACTTC	CASSVGNRQNIQYF
TRBV4-2	TRBJ1-5	.	.	TGTGCCAGCAGCCAAGATTTTGGAGTGGGGAAACCCCAGCATTTT	CASSQDFGVGKPQHF
TRBV6-6	TRBJ1-2	.	few	TGTGCCAGCAGTCCGGGCAACGAAGGAGGCTACACCTTC	CASSPGNEGGYTF
TRBV5-1	TRBJ2-7	.	few	TGCGCCAGCAGCTATCAAACCGGGACGTCTAGCTCCTACGAGCAGTACTTC	CASSYQTGTSSSYEQYF
TRBV20-1	TRBJ2-7	.	.	TGCAGTGCTACCCCGACACGACCCTCGGCCTACGAGCAGTACTTC	CSATPTRPSAYEQYF
TRBV7-9	TRBJ2-5	TRBD2	.	TGTGCCAGCAGCCCCGGGACTAGCGGTATGGAGACCCAGTACTTC	CASSPGTSGMETQYF
TRBV28	TRBJ2-6	.	few	TGTGCCAGCAGTTCACCCCCGGTCAGGGTCCCTGGGGCCAACGTCCTGACTTTC	CASSSPPVRVPGANVLTF
TRBV6-1	TRBJ2-7	TRBD1	few	TGTGCCAGCGACAGGGGCTACGAGCAGTACTTC	CASDRGYEQYF
TRBV7-9	TRBJ1-2	.	.	TGTGCCAGCAGCTCCCGAGAAGGCTACACCTTC	CASSSREGYTF
TRBV20-1	TRBJ1-3	.	.	TGCAGTGCTAGAGATCGACGGTCCACCGGGCCTCGCACGGGAAACACCATATATTTT	CSARDRRSTGPRTGNTIYF
TRBV5-1	TRBJ2-2	TRBD1	.	TGCGCCAGCAGCTTGGTTATCCGGGACAGGGTCCCCCGCCGGCACACCGGGGAGCTGTTTTTT	CASSLVIRDRVPRRHTGELFF
TRBV6-6	TRBJ2-1	TRBD1	.	TGTGCCAGCAGTTCCCAGGGGACAGGCTCCTACAATGAGCAGTTCTTC	CASSSQGTGSYNEQFF
TRBV29-1	TRBJ2-7	.	few	TGCAGCGTTGAAGTCCTGACAGAGAGCTCCTACGAGCAGTACTTC	CSVEVLTESSYEQYF
TRBV20-1	TRBJ1-2	TRBD1	.	TGCAGTACTCAACTGCTGGACAGGGACAACTATGGCTACACCTTC	CSTQLLDRDNYGYTF
TRBV5-1	TRBJ2-1	TRBD2	.	TGCGCCAGCAGCTCCCGGACTAGCGGGGGGACCCTCCCCCATGAGCAGTTCTTC	CASSSRTSGGTLPHEQFF
TRBV6-2/TRBV6-3	TRBJ2-7	.	few	TGTGCCAGCAGTTACTCCCCTTCCTACGAGCAGTACTTC	CASSYSPSYEQYF
TRBV29-1	TRBJ2-3	TRBD2	.	TGCAGCGTCCGACTAGCGGGAGGTTTCACGCAGTATTTT	CSVRLAGGFTQYF
TRBV5-4	TRBJ2-7	TRBD2	.	TGTGCCAGCAGCTTGGGAGGGACTAGCGCCCGGGGCGAGCAGTACTTC	CASSLGGTSARGEQYF
TRBV3-1	TRBJ2-7	.	few	TGTGCCAGCAGCCAAGACGCTAGTGTCGGCTACGAGCAGTACTTC	CASSQDASVGYEQYF
TRBV11-2	TRBJ2-6	TRBD2	.	TGTGCCAGCAGCTTAGTCGCGGGAGGTGGGGCCAACGTCCTGACTTTC	CASSLVAGGGANVLTF
TRBV6-6	TRBJ2-3	TRBD2	.	TGTGCCAGCAGTCCGGGACTACATAGCACAGATACGCAGTATTTT	CASSPGLHSTDTQYF
TRBV18	TRBJ1-3	.	many	TGTGCCAGCTCACCGACAGGAGGACCAAACTCTGGAAACACCATATATTTT	CASSPTGGPNSGNTIYF
TRBV7-9	TRBJ2-7	.	few	TGTGCCAGCAGCTTAAACAGCGCCGGGCAGTACTTC	CASSLNSAGQYF
TRBV27	TRBJ2-3	.	.	TGTGCCAGCGGACCCCGACTAGAAAGGGGGGTCGCAGATACGCAGTATTTT	CASGPRLERGVADTQYF
TRBV5-1	TRBJ1-1	.	few	TGCGCCAGCAGCTTGGAATCCGGGTTTGAAGCTTTCTTT	CASSLESGFEAFF
TRBV5-1	TRBJ2-7	.	.	TGCGCCAGCAGCTTCGAGGGTTTGGGGGAGCAGTACTTC	CASSFEGLGEQYF
TRBV7-9	TRBJ2-1	.	few	TGTGCCAGCAGCTCAGACCTTGGGACGGCCCCACGAGAGCAGTTCTTC	CASSSDLGTAPREQFF